The next 19 T cell receptor beta chains were all read from a single sample in a study of blood T cell repertoires in COVID-19. Using immunoSEQ multiplex PCR, the repertoire was profiled, and TCRdb retains in-frame clones only, with some absent. The repertoire holds hundreds of thousands of clones, with approximately 90% as singletons. Sequencing was carried out using PBMCs or T cells enriched from blood (not recorded which). The receptor set was obtained from a middle-aged man who had recovered from COVID-19.

Written as DNA, the CDR3 is TGTGCCAGCAGTTTTGAGGACAATTATGGCTACACCTTC. Translated: CASSFEDNYGYTF. The chain recombines TRBV28 with TRBJ1-2; weak D call: TRBD1 (5 bases). V dropped 3 bases and J dropped 5 bases, with 10 bases sitting between them. From germline, CDR1 is MDHEN and CDR2 SYDVKM. The CDR3 consists of 13 residues.

The V and J genes are TRBV7-9 and TRBJ1-4; 7 bases are shared with TRBD1. The CDR3 runs to 15 residues. J was trimmed by 6 bases and V by 2 bases; bases with no gene match: 6. Germline CDR1 SEHNR, CDR2 FQNEAQ (reference sequence). The CDR3 bases are TGTGCCAGCAGCTTATTCTCGACAGGGCATGAAAAACTGTTTTTT. Translating it yields CASSLFSTGHEKLFF.

The chain links TRBV28 to TRBJ1-2; no reliable D call. CDR3 length equals 12 residues. Germline CDR1 reads MDHEN; CDR2 reads SYDVKM. With 2 bases removed from V and 5 bases from J, the gap between germline ends came to 6 bases. The CDR3 loop is CASSLGGYGYTF. The CDR3 DNA reads as TGTGCCAGCAGTTTAGGAGGATATGGCTACACCTTC.

The gene calls are TRBV27 and TRBJ1-6, with D possibly matching TRBD1 (6 bases). V gave up 2 bases and J gave up 5 bases, with 25 bases separating them. This CDR3 has 20 residues. Germline CDR1 MNHEY, CDR2 SMNVEV (reference sequence). The CDR3 DNA follows: TGTGCCAGCAGTTTACGTCTGGACAGATCCCTGTATTCTAATAATTCACCCCTCCACTTT. This sequence encodes CASSLRLDRSLYSNNSPLHF.

This rearrangement joins TRBV7-2 to TRBJ1-1; D gene unclear. V lost 6 bases and J 1 base, leaving 15 bases between the germline ends. The germline CDR1 and CDR2 sequences are SGHTA and FQGNSA. CDR3 length: 15 amino acids. The CDR3 region is CASRRERQRNTEAFF. CDR3 nucleotides: TGTGCCAGCAGAAGGGAGCGGCAGAGGAACACTGAAGCTTTCTTT.

The V and J genes are TRBV27 and TRBJ1-3; possible D gene TRBD1, 5 bases. Germline CDR1 reads MNHEY; CDR2 reads SMNVEV (reference sequence). This CDR3 has 14 amino acids. Trimming cost V 5 bases and J 0 bases, with 8 bases left between them. DNA for the CDR3: TGTGCCAGCAGTCGACAGTTCTCTGGAAACACCATATATTTT. It codes for CASSRQFSGNTIYF.

The chain joins TRBV27 to TRBJ2-1; D gene uncertain. The CDR3 totals 15 residues. Germline CDR1 reads MNHEY; CDR2 reads SMNVEV (reference sequence). Trimming stripped 5 bases from V and 10 bases from J, with 21 bases between. The chain's CDR3 is CASSPQPPSTPEQFF. In DNA, the CDR3 is TGTGCCAGCAGTCCCCAACCCCCCTCTACTCCCGAGCAGTTCTTC.

The chain couples TRBV6-5 to TRBJ1-5; no firm D call. The germline CDR1 and CDR2 sequences are MNHEY and SVGAGI. Trimming cost V 7 bases and J 2 bases, with 6 bases left between them. This CDR3 has 12 amino acids. The CDR3 DNA follows: TGTGCCAGCATGAGGGGCAATCAGCCCCAGCATTTT. Translation gives CASMRGNQPQHF.

Of note for this clone: One junction end disagrees with the germline gene, perhaps due to a read error. The chain links TRBV7-7 to TRBJ2-7; perhaps TRBD2 as D (5 bases). The CDR3 is 17 amino acids. From germline, CDR1 is SSHAT and CDR2 FNYEAQ (reference sequence). The DNA of the CDR3 is TGTGCTAGCAGCCCCCCGCCCCTACAAGGCGCGGGTTACGAGCAGTACTTC. It codes for CASSPPPLQGAGYEQYF.

The V and J genes are TRBV5-6 and TRBJ2-3, with 14 bases that match TRBD2. Germline V CDR1 and CDR2: SGHDT, YYEEEE. This CDR3 spans 14 amino acids. The trim removed 3 bases at V and 8 bases at J, leaving 2 bases unmatched. CDR3 nucleotide sequence: TGTGCCAGCAGCTGGGGGACTAGCGGGGGTACGCAGTATTTT. Translated: CASSWGTSGGTQYF. Variable domain in full (rest from reference TRBV5-6 and TRBJ2-3): DAGVTQSPTHLIKTRGQQVTLRCSPKSGHDTVSWYQQALGQGPQFIFQYYEEEERQRGNFPDRFSGHQFPNYSSELNVNALLLGDSALYLCASSWGTSGGTQYFGPGTRLTVL.

The rearrangement uses TRBV5-1 and TRBJ2-5; 8 bases line up with TRBD1. V shed 0 bases and J 4 bases; nucleotides not matched to a gene: 11. The CDR3 contains 17 residues. Germline loops: CDR1 SGHRS, CDR2 YFSETQ. The CDR3 loop is CASSLALTGEKLETQYF. CDR3 coding DNA: TGCGCCAGCAGCTTGGCCCTGACAGGGGAGAAATTAGAGACCCAGTACTTC.

V and J are TRBV7-9 and TRBJ2-7, with D unresolved. The CDR3 sequence is 13 residues long. Trimming took off 6 bases at V and 1 base at J, with 10 bases between the two ends. Germline lookup yields CDR1 SEHNR and CDR2 FQNEAQ (reference sequence). The CDR3 spells CASRPTGSYEQYF. Here the CDR3 DNA reads TGTGCCAGCAGGCCGACGGGTTCCTACGAGCAGTACTTC. The full variable domain, its missing parts supplied by reference TRBV7-9 and TRBJ2-7, is DTGVSQNPRHKITKRGQNVTFRCDPISEHNRLYWYRQTLGQGPEFLTYFQNEAQLEKSRLLSDRFSAERPKGSFSTLEIQRTEQGDSAMYLCASRPTGSYEQYFGPGTRLTVT.

The gene calls are TRBV7-8 and TRBJ2-2; TRBD1 agrees at 9 bases. Germline V lookup: CDR1 SGHVS, CDR2 FQNEAQ. Unmatched junction bases numbered 4, after V lost 0 bases and J lost 2 bases. The CDR3 runs 17 residues. The CDR3 protein is CASSLALGQGNTGELFF. The CDR3 DNA is TGTGCCAGCAGCTTAGCGCTGGGACAGGGAAACACCGGGGAGCTGTTTTTT.

The gene calls are TRBV5-1 and TRBJ2-7, with 9 bases fitting TRBD1. Per the germline V gene, CDR1 is SGHRS and CDR2 is YFSETQ. The CDR3 contains 20 residues. The ends lost 4 bases at V and 7 bases at J; junction bases unmatched: 27. In DNA, the CDR3 is TGCGCCAGCAGCCCCTTTTTAGGACTTACCGGGACAGGGATCTTGGAAGAGCAGTACTTC. Encoded protein: CASSPFLGLTGTGILEEQYF.

This rearrangement joins TRBV3-1 (or the pseudogene TRBV3-2) to TRBJ2-1; no definite D call. Germline lookup yields CDR1 LGHDT and CDR2 YNNKEL (reference sequence). With 1 base removed from V and 0 bases from J, the gap between germline ends came to 7 bases. This CDR3 is built from 15 residues. The CDR3 bases are TGTGCCAGCAGCCAAGTACTGAGCTCCTACAATGAGCAGTTCTTC. The encoded protein is CASSQVLSSYNEQFF.

The rearrangement uses TRBV29-1 and TRBJ2-1, with 7 positions matching TRBD2. CDR3 length: 14 amino acids. CDR1 and CDR2 from the germline V gene are SQVTM and ANQGSEA. The V and J ends lost 2 bases and 2 bases, in that order; junction bases with no gene match: 3. CDR3 residues: CSVEMGGTYNEQFF. The CDR3 coding sequence is TGCAGCGTTGAAATGGGGGGGACCTACAATGAGCAGTTCTTC.

The chain has TRBV11-2 and TRBJ1-1, with unresolved D. Germline-derived CDR1 and CDR2 are SGHAT and FQNNGV. The length of the CDR3 is 15 residues. Deletions cut 1 base from V and 0 bases from J, with 9 bases between. CDR3 DNA sequence: TGTGCCAGCAGCTTAGGCGCAGGTATGAACACTGAAGCTTTCTTT. Translating it yields CASSLGAGMNTEAFF.

This clone was detected only once. This chain uses TRBV6-2 or TRBV6-3 with TRBJ2-7; TRBD1 is a possible D gene (6 bases). V dropped 6 bases and J dropped 2 bases, with 14 bases sitting between them. Germline-derived CDR1 and CDR2 are MNHEY and SVGEGT. The CDR3 loop spans 14 amino acids. CDR3 amino acids: CASSPRGRTYEQYF. The CDR3 DNA reads TGTGCCAGCAGCCCGAGGGGGAGAACCTACGAGCAGTACTTC.

V is TRBV9 and J is TRBJ2-5, with TRBD2 matching over 10 bases. The junction had 17 bases not matched to a gene; V was cut back by 5 bases and J by 4 bases. CDR3 length equals 18 residues. Germline V lookup: CDR1 SGDLS, CDR2 YYNGEE. The CDR3 coding sequence is TGTGCCAGCAGTCCTGGAGGGATACAGCGGGGGGGCCGAGAGACCCAGTACTTC. Translating it yields CASSPGGIQRGGRETQYF.